Listed below are T cell receptor beta chains from one sample, sequenced in a study of T cell changes during pregnancy in multiple sclerosis. TCRdb's table, derived via immunoSEQ multiplex PCR, lists solely in-frame clones and lacks some. The sample carries some 28,000 clones, approximately 91% recorded once. The sequenced sample was CD8+ T cells from peripheral blood mononuclear cells, obtained before pregnancy. These receptors originate from a female donor with multiple sclerosis, enrolled in a pregnancy study. Both conserved end residues are part of each CDR3. A D gene is named only where the DNA matches it firmly.

V gene	J gene	D gene	CDR3 protein	CDR3 DNA
TRBV30	TRBJ2-3	TRBD1	CAWSWTGSTDTQYF	TGTGCCTGGAGTTGGACAGGATCCACAGATACGCAGTATTTT
TRBV7-9	TRBJ1-1	TRBD1	CASSPVVGQGENTEAFF	TGTGCCAGCAGCCCCGTGGTCGGACAGGGGGAGAACACTGAAGCTTTCTTT
TRBV5-3	TRBJ2-3	TRBD1	CARSLDRGRSNTDTQYF	TGTGCCAGAAGCCTCGACAGGGGACGGTCGAACACAGATACGCAGTATTTT
TRBV4-3	TRBJ2-1	.	CASSLLRAYNEQFF	TGCGCCAGCAGCTTATTGAGGGCCTACAATGAGCAGTTCTTC
TRBV6-6	TRBJ2-7	.	CASSYRRSGEQYF	TGTGCCAGCAGTTACCGAAGGAGCGGCGAGCAGTACTTC
TRBV10-2	TRBJ2-6	TRBD1	CASRRTGSSGANVLTF	TGCGCCAGCAGAAGGACAGGCAGCTCTGGGGCCAACGTCCTGACTTTC
TRBV9	TRBJ2-1	TRBD2	CASSPRTSGGTNEQFF	TGTGCCAGCAGCCCCCGAACTAGCGGGGGTACCAATGAGCAGTTCTTC
TRBV7-9	TRBJ2-1	TRBD1	CASSLVGTGEINEQFF	TGTGCCAGCAGCTTAGTCGGGACAGGGGAGATCAATGAGCAGTTCTTC
TRBV5-4	TRBJ1-2	TRBD1	CASSLPGGFYGYIF	TGTGCCAGCAGCTTGCCAGGGGGATTCTATGGCTACATCTTC
TRBV5-6	TRBJ1-2	TRBD1	CASSLVGTGGYTF	TGTGCCAGCAGCTTGGTGGGGACAGGCGGCTACACCTTC
TRBV27	TRBJ1-2	TRBD1	CASSLTGAPPWGYTF	TGTGCCAGCAGTTTAACAGGGGCTCCCCCTTGGGGCTACACCTTC
TRBV19	TRBJ1-2	.	CASSIWAPYGYTF	TGTGCCAGTAGTATTTGGGCTCCCTATGGCTACACCTTC